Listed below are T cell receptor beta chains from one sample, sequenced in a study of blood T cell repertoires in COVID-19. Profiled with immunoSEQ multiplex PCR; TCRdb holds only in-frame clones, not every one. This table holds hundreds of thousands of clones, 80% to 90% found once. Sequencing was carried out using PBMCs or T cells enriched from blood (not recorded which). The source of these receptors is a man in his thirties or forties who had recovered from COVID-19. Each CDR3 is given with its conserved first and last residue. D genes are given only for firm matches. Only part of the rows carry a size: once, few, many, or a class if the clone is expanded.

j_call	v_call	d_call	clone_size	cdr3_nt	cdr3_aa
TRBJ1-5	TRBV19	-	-	TGTGCCAGTACTTACGGGCGGGGGGGACAGCCCCAGCATTTT	CASTYGRGGQPQHF
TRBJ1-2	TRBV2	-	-	TGTGCCAGCAGCGCTGTGTTCAGGGTGGATGGCTACACCTTC	CASSAVFRVDGYTF
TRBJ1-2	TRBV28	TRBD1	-	TGTGCCAGCAGACGAGGACAGGGGCTTTATGGCTACACCTTC	CASRRGQGLYGYTF
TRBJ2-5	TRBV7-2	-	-	TGTGCCAGCACCCCGGGATCGGCAGAGACCCAGTACTTC	CASTPGSAETQYF
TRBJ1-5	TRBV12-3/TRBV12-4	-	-	TGTGCCAGCAGTTTAGCCGAGGGACAGCCCCAGCATTTT	CASSLAEGQPQHF
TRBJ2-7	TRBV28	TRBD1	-	TGTGCCAGCAGTACGGGGGACAGGGTCTACGAGCAGTACTTC	CASSTGDRVYEQYF
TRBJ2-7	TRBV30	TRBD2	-	TGTGCCTGGTCGGGCGGGAGCTCCTACGAGCAGTACTTC	CAWSGGSSYEQYF
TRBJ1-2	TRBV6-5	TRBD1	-	TGTGCCAGCAGCCCAACAGGGGGCGCGTATGGCTACACCTTC	CASSPTGGAYGYTF
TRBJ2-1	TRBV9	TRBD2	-	TGTGCCAGCAGCCCCTTAGCGGGAGGGCTGAACAATGAGCAGTTCTTC	CASSPLAGGLNNEQFF
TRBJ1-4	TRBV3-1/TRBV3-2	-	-	TGTGCCAGCAGCCAAGGGGGGCGCAGCCCGAGGGGGAAACTGTTTTTT	CASSQGGRSPRGKLFF
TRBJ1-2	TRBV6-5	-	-	TGTGCCAGCAGCCTCTCCGGAGGCGGTAACTATGGCTACACCTTC	CASSLSGGGNYGYTF
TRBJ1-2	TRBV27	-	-	TGTGCCAGCAGTTTAAATTGGCAGAACTATGGCTACACCTTC	CASSLNWQNYGYTF
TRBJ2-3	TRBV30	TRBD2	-	TGTGCCTTGAGCGGGAGCGGTACGCAGTATTTT	CALSGSGTQYF
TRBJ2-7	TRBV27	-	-	TGTGCCAGCAGTTTAAAGCGTTTCTACTACGAGCAGTACTTC	CASSLKRFYYEQYF
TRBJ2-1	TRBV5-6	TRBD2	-	TGTGCCAGCAGCCTCGGTGCACTAGCGGGAGCCAGCTCCTACAATGAGCAGTTCTTC	CASSLGALAGASSYNEQFF
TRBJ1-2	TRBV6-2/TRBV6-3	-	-	TGTGCCAGCAGTCCGTCAGAAAACTATGGCTACACCTTC	CASSPSENYGYTF
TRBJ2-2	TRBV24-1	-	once	TGTGCCACCAGTGATTTGCTCCCTAGCCCCGGGGAGCTGTTTTTT	CATSDLLPSPGELFF
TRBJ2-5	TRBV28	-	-	TGTGCCAGCAGTCTAGGACAGCCCCAAGAGACCCAGTACTTC	CASSLGQPQETQYF
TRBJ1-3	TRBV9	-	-	TGTGCCAGCAGCTTCCGGAGCTCTGGAAACACCATATATTTT	CASSFRSSGNTIYF
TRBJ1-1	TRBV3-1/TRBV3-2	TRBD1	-	TGTGCCAGCAGCCAAGATAGACAGGGGAGGGATGCTTTCTTT	CASSQDRQGRDAFF
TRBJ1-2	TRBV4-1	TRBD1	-	TGCGCCAGCAGCCAAAGACAGGGGGGAAGCTATGGCTACACCTTC	CASSQRQGGSYGYTF
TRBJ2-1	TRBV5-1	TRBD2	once	TGCGCCAGCAGCGGTAGCGGGAGTTACAATGAGCAGTTCTTC	CASSGSGSYNEQFF
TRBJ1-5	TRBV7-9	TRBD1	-	TGTGCCAGCAGCCGTTCTGGGACAGGGACCTTTAGCAATCAGCCCCAGCATTTT	CASSRSGTGTFSNQPQHF
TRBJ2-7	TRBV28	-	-	TGTGCCAGCAGTTTATCCACCTACGAGCAGTACTTC	CASSLSTYEQYF
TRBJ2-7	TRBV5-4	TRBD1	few	TGTGCCAGCAGCTTCGATGGACAGGGCCGCGAGCAGTACTTC	CASSFDGQGREQYF
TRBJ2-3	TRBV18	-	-	TGTGCCAGCTCACCACGTATCCAGGGGTTGGCAGATACGCAGTATTTT	CASSPRIQGLADTQYF
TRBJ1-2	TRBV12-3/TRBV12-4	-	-	TGTGCCAGCAGTTTAGGGCAGAACTATGGCTACACCTTC	CASSLGQNYGYTF
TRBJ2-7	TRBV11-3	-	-	TGTGCCAGCAGCTTGGACAGCGTGGCGTCCTACGAGCAGTACTTC	CASSLDSVASYEQYF
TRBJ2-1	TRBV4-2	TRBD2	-	TGTGCCAGCAGCCAAGTGGGACTAGCGGGAGGGACTTCCTACAATGAGCAGTTCTTC	CASSQVGLAGGTSYNEQFF
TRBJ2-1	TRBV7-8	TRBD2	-	TGTGCCAGCAGCTTAGATGGCAGACTAGCGGATGAGCAGTTCTTC	CASSLDGRLADEQFF
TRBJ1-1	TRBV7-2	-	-	TGTGCCAGCAGCCTAGCGACAGGGAACACTGAAGCTTTCTTT	CASSLATGNTEAFF
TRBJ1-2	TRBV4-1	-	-	TGCGCCAGCAGCCAAGCAGGGGTAAACTATGGCTACACCTTC	CASSQAGVNYGYTF
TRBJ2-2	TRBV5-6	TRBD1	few	TGTGCCAGCAGCCCCCGGGACAGAAACACCGGGGAGCTGTTTTTT	CASSPRDRNTGELFF
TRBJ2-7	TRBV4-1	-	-	TGCGCCAGCAGTCTTTGGGGAGCAGGAACTGAAGAGCAGTACTTC	CASSLWGAGTEEQYF
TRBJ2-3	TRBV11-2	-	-	TGTGCCAGCAGCTCAAGACAGTCCTCTAGCACAGATACGCAGTATTTT	CASSSRQSSSTDTQYF
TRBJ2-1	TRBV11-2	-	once	TGTGCCAGCAGCTTAAACCACATAAATGAGCAGTTCTTC	CASSLNHINEQFF
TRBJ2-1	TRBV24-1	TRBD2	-	TGTGCCACCAGTGACTCCCTGGGGAGGGCCGGGAATGAGCAGTTCTTC	CATSDSLGRAGNEQFF
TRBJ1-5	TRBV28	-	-	TGTGCCAGCAGTCCAAAATATCAGCCCCAGCATTTT	CASSPKYQPQHF
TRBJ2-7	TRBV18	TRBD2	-	TGTGCCAGCTCACCAATAGCGGGAGGATCCTACGAGCAGTACTTC	CASSPIAGGSYEQYF
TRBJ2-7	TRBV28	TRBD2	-	TGTGCCAGCGGAGAACTAGCGGGAGGGCCGTACGAGCAGTACTTC	CASGELAGGPYEQYF
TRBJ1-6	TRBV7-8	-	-	TGTGCCAGCAGCTTAGTTGTCCAGGAAACATCACCCCTCCACTTT	CASSLVVQETSPLHF
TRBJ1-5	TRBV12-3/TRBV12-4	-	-	TGTGCCAGCAGTTTATGGCAGGGCGCCCAGCATTTT	CASSLWQGAQHF